The present T cell receptor (beta chain) was sequenced within a study of PD-1 blockade in classical Hodgkin lymphoma. The study, taken as a whole, reports: As was reported, newly diagnosed patients showed lower baseline TCR diversity than healthy donors did. Those achieving complete response showed baseline diversity like newly diagnosed patients. There was a significant rise in CD4+ TCR diversity by C4D1, with no such rise for CD8+.

Relapse after autologous stem cell transplantation occurred in every patient, and brentuximab vedotin exposure varied. Relapsed/refractory classical Hodgkin lymphoma patients had complete, partial or progressive responses. Produced via immunoSEQ multiplex PCR; TCRdb's table is partial and in-frame only. Of 95,000 or so clones detected, 65% to 85% appear once; the ten largest clones hold 12%. On this clone itself: The antigen remains unidentified.

The CDR3 loop spans 14 amino acids. V was clipped by 8 bases and J by 4 bases, with 15 bases between them. From germline, CDR1 is MDHEN and CDR2 SYDVKM. Material: peripheral blood mononuclear cells (PBMCs), obtained at baseline. The TCR sequence derives from a human donor with classical Hodgkin lymphoma. The chain combines TRBV28 with TRBJ1-5; tentative D call: TRBD1 (5 bases). The CDR3 DNA is TGTGCCAGCGGCTTCGGGGGGGGGAATCAGCCCCAGCATTTT. The encoded protein is CASGFGGGNQPQHF.